This T cell receptor (beta chain) was sequenced for a study of response to subunit inactivated influenza vaccine. In its sample, this clonotype was seen a few times. Its matching antigen is unknown. Germline CDR1 and CDR2: SNHLY and FYNNEI. The CDR3 sequence is 12 residues long. V lost 6 bases and J 8 bases, leaving 13 bases between the germline ends. General study findings and limits: It was suggested by the authors that few new T cells are recruited by each seasonal influenza vaccination.

TCRdb re-called the RT-PCR reads through MiXCR, storing one row per CDR3 protein. Here the sample spans about 700,000 distinct CDR3 sequences, approximately 15% being singletons. This specimen was PBMCs from blood, taken approximately 15 days before vaccination. The genes are TRBV2 and TRBJ2-5; D not certain. The receptor comes from a middle-aged man who received an inactivated influenza vaccine. The CDR3 nucleotides read TGTGCCAGCAGGGACCCCATAAGTACCCAGTACTTC. Its protein is CASRDPISTQYF.